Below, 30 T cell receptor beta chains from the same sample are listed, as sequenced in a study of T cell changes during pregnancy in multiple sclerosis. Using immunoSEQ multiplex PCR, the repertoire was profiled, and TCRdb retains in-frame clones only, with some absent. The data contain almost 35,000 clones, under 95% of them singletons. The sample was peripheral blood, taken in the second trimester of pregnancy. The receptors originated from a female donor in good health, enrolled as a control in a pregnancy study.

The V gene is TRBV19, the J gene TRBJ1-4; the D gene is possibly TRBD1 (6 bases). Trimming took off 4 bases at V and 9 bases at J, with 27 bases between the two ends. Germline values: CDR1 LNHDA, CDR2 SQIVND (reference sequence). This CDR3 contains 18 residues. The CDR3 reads CASSTMRPGASGGQKLFF. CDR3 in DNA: TGTGCCAGTAGTACCATGAGACCGGGGGCTAGCGGGGGCCAAAAACTGTTTTTT.

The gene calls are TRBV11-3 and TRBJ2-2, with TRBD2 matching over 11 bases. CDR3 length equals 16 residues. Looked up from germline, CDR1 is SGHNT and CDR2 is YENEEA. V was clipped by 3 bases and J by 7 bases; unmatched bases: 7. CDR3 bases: TGTGCCAGCAGCTTCTCCCCGGGACTAGCGGACGGGGAGCTGTTTTTT. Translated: CASSFSPGLADGELFF.

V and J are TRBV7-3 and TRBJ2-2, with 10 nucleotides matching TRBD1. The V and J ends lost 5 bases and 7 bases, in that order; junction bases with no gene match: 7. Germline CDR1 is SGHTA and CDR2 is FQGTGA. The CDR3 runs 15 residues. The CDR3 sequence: CASSKTGGDGGELFF. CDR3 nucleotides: TGTGCCAGCAGCAAGACAGGGGGCGACGGCGGGGAGCTGTTTTTT.

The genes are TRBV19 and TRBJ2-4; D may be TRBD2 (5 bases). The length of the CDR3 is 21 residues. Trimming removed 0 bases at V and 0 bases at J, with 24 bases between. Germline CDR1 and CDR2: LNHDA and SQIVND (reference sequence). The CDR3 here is CASSIEIPGKVSVRAKNIQYF. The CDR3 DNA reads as TGTGCCAGTAGTATAGAAATCCCCGGGAAGGTTAGCGTAAGAGCCAAAAACATTCAGTACTTC.

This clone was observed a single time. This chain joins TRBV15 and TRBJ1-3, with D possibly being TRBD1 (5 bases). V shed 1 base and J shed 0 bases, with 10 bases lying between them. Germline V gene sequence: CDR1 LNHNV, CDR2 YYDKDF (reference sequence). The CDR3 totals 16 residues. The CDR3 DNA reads TGTGCCACCAGCAGAGCCCTGGGGGGCTCTGGAAACACCATATATTTT. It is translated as CATSRALGGSGNTIYF.

CDR3 sequence (DNA): TGTGCCAGCCGGAGAGCGAGCCGCACAGATACGCAGTATTTT. Protein product: CASRRASRTDTQYF. V usage is TRBV7-9 and J usage is TRBJ2-3; D unresolved. The germline V and J ends were trimmed by 8 bases and 1 base, with 13 bases remaining between them. CDR1 and CDR2 (germline): SEHNR, FQNEAQ (reference sequence). This CDR3 has 14 amino acids.

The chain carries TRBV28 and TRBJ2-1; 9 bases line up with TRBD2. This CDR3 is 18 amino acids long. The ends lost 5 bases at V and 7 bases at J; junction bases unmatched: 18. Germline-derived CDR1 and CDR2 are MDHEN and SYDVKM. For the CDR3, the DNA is TGTGCCAGCAGTCTATACAAAAGACCAGCGGGAGGAAATAATGAGCAGTTCTTC. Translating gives CASSLYKRPAGGNNEQFF.

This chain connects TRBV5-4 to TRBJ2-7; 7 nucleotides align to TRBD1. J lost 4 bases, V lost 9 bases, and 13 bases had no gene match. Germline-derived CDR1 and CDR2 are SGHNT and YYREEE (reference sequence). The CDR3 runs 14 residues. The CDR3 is CAIKTGLGKYEQYF. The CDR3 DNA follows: TGTGCCATCAAGACAGGGCTTGGGAAATACGAGCAGTACTTC. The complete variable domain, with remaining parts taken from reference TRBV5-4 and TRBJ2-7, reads ETGVTQSPTHLIKTRGQQVTLRCSSQSGHNTVSWYQQALGQGPQFIFQYYREEENGRGNFPPRFSGLQFPNYSSELNVNALELDDSALYLCAIKTGLGKYEQYFGPGTRLTVT.

The CDR3 region is CASSLWGDRENTEAFF. CDR3 DNA: TGTGCCAGCAGTTTATGGGGGGACAGGGAAAACACTGAAGCTTTCTTT. This chain joins TRBV28 and TRBJ1-1, with TRBD1 matching 9 bases. CDR1 is MDHEN and CDR2 is SYDVKM in the germline V gene. The CDR3 consists of 16 residues. Trimming removed 0 bases from V and 2 bases from J; junction bases left unmatched: 4.

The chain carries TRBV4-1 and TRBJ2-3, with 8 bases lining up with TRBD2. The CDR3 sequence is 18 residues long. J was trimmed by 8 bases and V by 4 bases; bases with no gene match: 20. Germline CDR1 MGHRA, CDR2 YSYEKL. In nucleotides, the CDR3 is TGCGCCAGCAGCCTTTCGGGACCCGGGGGGCGGGAGGTCAGTACGCAGTATTTT. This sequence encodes CASSLSGPGGREVSTQYF.

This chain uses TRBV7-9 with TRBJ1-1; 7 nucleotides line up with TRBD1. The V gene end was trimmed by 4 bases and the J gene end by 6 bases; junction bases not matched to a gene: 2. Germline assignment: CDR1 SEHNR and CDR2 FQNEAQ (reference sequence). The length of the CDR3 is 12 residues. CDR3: CASSSGTAEAFF. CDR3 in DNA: TGTGCCAGCAGCTCCGGGACAGCTGAAGCTTTCTTT.

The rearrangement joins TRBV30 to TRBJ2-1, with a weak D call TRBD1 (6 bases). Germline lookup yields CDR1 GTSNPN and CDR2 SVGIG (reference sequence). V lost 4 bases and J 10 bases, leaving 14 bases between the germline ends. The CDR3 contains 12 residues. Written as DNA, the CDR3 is TGTGCCTGGACCCAGACAGGACGGGAGCAGTTCTTC. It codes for CAWTQTGREQFF.

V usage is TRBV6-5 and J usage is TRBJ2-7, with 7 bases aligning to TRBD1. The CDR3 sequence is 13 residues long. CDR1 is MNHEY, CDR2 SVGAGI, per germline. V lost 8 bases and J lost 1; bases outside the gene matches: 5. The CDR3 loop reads CASSRDRSYEQYF. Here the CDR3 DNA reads TGTGCCAGCTCCCGGGACAGATCCTACGAGCAGTACTTC.

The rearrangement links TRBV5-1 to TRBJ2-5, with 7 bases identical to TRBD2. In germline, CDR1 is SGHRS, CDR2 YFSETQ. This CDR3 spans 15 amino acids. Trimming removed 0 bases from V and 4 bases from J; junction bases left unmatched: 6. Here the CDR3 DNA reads TGCGCCAGCAGCTTGGTTGCTGCTAGCGGAGAGACCCAGTACTTC. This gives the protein CASSLVAASGETQYF.

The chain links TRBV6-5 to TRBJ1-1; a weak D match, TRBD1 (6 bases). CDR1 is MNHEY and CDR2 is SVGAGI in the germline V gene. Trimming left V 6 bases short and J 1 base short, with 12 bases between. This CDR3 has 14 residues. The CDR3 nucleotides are TGTGCCAGCAGCCCCTACAGGGAGAACACTGAAGCTTTCTTT. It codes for CASSPYRENTEAFF.

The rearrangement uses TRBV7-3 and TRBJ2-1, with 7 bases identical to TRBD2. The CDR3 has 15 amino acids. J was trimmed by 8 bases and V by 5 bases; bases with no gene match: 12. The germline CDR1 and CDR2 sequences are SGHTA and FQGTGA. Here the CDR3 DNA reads TGTGCCAGCAGCCCCGGCTGGGCGGGGGAGGATGAGCAGTTCTTC. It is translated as CASSPGWAGEDEQFF.

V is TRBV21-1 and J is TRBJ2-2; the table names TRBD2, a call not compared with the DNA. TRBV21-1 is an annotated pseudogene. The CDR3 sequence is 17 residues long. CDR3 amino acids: CASSYRTSGDNTGELFF. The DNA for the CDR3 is TGTGCCAGCAGCTACAGGACTAGCGGGGATAACACCGGGGAGCTGTTTTTT.

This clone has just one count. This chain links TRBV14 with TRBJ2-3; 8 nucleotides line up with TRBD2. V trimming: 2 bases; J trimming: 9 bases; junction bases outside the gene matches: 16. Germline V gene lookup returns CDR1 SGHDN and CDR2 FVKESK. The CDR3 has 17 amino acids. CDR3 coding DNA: TGTGCCAGCAGCCAACAAACAATAGCGGCGGGAGGAGACACGCAGTATTTT. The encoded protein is CASSQQTIAAGGDTQYF.

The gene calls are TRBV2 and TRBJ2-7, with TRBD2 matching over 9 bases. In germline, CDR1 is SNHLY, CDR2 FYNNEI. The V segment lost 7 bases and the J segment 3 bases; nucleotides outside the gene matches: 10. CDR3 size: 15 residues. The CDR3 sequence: CASTPGLALYYEQYF. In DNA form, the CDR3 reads TGTGCCAGCACTCCGGGACTAGCCCTATACTACGAGCAGTACTTC.

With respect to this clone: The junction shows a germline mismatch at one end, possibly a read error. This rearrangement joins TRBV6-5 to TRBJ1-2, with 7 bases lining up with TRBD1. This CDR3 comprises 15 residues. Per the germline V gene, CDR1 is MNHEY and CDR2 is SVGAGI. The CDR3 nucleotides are TGTGCCAGCAGTCACTCGACAGGGCCCAACTATGGCTACACCTTC. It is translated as CASSHSTGPNYGYTF.

Here the CDR3 reads CASSYSPGGPYGYTF. In DNA, the CDR3 is TGTGCCAGCAGTTACTCCCCGGGGGGGCCCTATGGCTACACCTTC. The genes are TRBV6-5 and TRBJ1-2; D possibly corresponds to TRBD1 (6 bases). The CDR3 loop spans 15 amino acids. Trimming took off 0 bases at V and 4 bases at J, with 12 bases between the two ends. In germline, CDR1 is MNHEY, CDR2 SVGAGI.

The CDR3 here is CATSSSQGAELFNEQFF. CDR3 in DNA: TGTGCCACCAGCAGTTCACAGGGGGCGGAATTATTCAATGAGCAGTTCTTC. The chain is built from TRBV15 and TRBJ2-1, with 9 bases that match TRBD1. The junction had 12 bases not matched to a gene; V was cut back by 3 bases and J by 6 bases. Germline V gene sequence: CDR1 LNHNV, CDR2 YYDKDF (reference sequence). The CDR3 consists of 17 residues.

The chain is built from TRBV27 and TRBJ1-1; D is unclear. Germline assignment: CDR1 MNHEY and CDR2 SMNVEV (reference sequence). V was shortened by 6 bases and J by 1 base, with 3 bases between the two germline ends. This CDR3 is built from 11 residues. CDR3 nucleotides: TGTGCCAGCAGCAAGAACACTGAAGCTTTCTTT. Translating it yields CASSKNTEAFF.

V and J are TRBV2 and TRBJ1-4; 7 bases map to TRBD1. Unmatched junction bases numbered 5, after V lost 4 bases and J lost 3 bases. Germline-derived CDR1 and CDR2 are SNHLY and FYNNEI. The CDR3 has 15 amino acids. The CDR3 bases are TGTGCCAGCAGTGCAAACAGGGGTCCTAATGAAAAACTGTTTTTT. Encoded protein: CASSANRGPNEKLFF.

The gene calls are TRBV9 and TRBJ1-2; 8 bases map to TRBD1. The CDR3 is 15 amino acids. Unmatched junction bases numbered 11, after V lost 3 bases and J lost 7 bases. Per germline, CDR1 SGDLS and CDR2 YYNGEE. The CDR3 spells CASSDGTRGQGGYTF. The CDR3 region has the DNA TGTGCCAGCAGCGATGGGACCAGGGGGCAGGGTGGCTACACCTTC. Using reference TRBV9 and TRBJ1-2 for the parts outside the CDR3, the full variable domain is DSGVTQTPKHLITATGQRVTLRCSPRSGDLSVYWYQQSLDQGLQFLIQYYNGEERAKGNILERFSAQQFPDLHSELNLSSLELGDSALYFCASSDGTRGQGGYTFGSGTRLTVV.

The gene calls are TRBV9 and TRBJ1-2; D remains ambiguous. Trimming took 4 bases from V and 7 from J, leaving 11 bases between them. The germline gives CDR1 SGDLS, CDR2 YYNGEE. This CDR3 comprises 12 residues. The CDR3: CASSRVPPGYTF. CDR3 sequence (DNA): TGTGCCAGCAGCCGGGTTCCTCCTGGCTACACCTTC.

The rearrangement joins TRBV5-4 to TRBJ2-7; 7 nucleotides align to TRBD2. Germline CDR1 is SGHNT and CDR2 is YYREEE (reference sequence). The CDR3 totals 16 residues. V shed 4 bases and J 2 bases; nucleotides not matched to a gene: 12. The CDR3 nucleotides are TGTGCCAGCAGCCACCCCCTAGCGGATTCCACCTACGAGCAGTACTTC. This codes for CASSHPLADSTYEQYF.

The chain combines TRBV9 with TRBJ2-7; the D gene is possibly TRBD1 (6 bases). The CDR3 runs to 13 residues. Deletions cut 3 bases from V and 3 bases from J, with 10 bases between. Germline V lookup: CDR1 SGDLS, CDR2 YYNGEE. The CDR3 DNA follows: TGTGCCAGCAGCGCAATGGACAGCTACGAGCAGTACTTC. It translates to CASSAMDSYEQYF.

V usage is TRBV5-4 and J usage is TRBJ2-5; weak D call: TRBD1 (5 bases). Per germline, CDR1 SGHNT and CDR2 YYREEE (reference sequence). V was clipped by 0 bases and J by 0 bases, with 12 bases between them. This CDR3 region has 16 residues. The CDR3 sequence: CASSLAGRAYQETQYF. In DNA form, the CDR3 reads TGTGCCAGCAGCTTGGCCGGCAGGGCGTACCAAGAGACCCAGTACTTC.

The CDR3 reads CASSLAGGRTYEQYF. The CDR3 region has the DNA TGTGCCAGCAGTTTGGCTGGCGGGAGGACCTACGAGCAGTACTTC. V and J are TRBV27 and TRBJ2-7; 8 bases line up with TRBD2. Trimming cost V 3 bases and J 2 bases; bases outside gene matches: 6. The CDR3 spans 15 residues. Per the germline V gene, CDR1 is MNHEY and CDR2 is SMNVEV (reference sequence).